One and the same sample provided the 9 T cell receptor beta chains below, sequenced in a study of long-term antiretroviral therapy in people with HIV (dated by TCRdb to between 2022 and 2023). The immunoSEQ hsTCRB v3.0 assay was used at survey level resolution to sequence the TRB variable region. Entries here come from immuneACCESS through TCRdb and include only in-frame sequences with V and J called. Some clones fail to appear in such tables; in the studies checked, an unresolved V gene covers under half of the shortfall, and the cause of the remainder is unknown. The sample table lists about 20,000 clones, roughly 92% of them with a count of one. The ten largest clones represent around 7.8% of the sample. The sample here was unsorted PBMCs, taken 4.4 years after starting antiretroviral therapy. The receptors were gathered from a woman aged 50 to 60 with HIV.

V usage is TRBV9 and J usage is TRBJ1-3, with 8 nucleotides matching TRBD1. The CDR3 contains 17 residues. After removal of 4 bases from V and 0 bases from J, the junction contained 9 bases not matched to a gene. Germline loops: CDR1 SGDLS, CDR2 YYNGEE. CDR3 coding DNA: TGTGCCAGCAGCATAGGACAGGGATCGAGCTCTGGAAACACCATATATTTT. Translated: CASSIGQGSSSGNTIYF.

This chain uses TRBV5-4 with TRBJ2-2, with D possibly called TRBD1 or TRBD2 (5 bases each). The CDR3 sequence is 16 residues long. The germline V and J ends were trimmed by 5 bases and 1 base, with 15 bases remaining between them. From germline, CDR1 is SGHNT and CDR2 YYREEE (reference sequence). The CDR3 DNA reads as TGTGCCAGCAGAGCCGGGACGTCCAAGAACACCGGGGAGCTGTTTTTT. Translated: CASRAGTSKNTGELFF. Based on the CDR3 plus reference TRBV5-4 and TRBJ2-2, the full variable domain is ETGVTQSPTHLIKTRGQQVTLRCSSQSGHNTVSWYQQALGQGPQFIFQYYREEENGRGNFPPRFSGLQFPNYSSELNVNALELDDSALYLCASRAGTSKNTGELFFGEGSRLTVL.

The J gene is TRBJ1-1, the V gene TRBV7-2, with D tentatively TRBD1 (5 bases). In germline, CDR1 is SGHTA, CDR2 FQGNSA. V lost 5 bases and J lost 4, with 17 bases in between. CDR3 length equals 15 residues. The chain's CDR3 is CASSLSRGGPTEAFF. CDR3 nucleotides: TGTGCCAGCAGCCTTTCCCGGGGGGGACCCACTGAAGCTTTCTTT.

This sequence joins TRBV9 and TRBJ2-2, with 7 positions matching TRBD2. The V gene's germline CDR1 is SGDLS and CDR2 YYNGEE. The CDR3 spans 13 residues. The ends lost 4 bases at V and 4 bases at J; junction bases unmatched: 1. The CDR3 DNA follows: TGTGCCAGCAGCCAGCGGGGCACCGGGGAGCTGTTTTTT. Its protein product is CASSQRGTGELFF.

This clone was picked up a small number of times. J is TRBJ2-3 and V is TRBV9; either TRBD1 or TRBD2 may fit D (5 bases each). CDR1 and CDR2 from the germline V gene are SGDLS and YYNGEE. This CDR3 comprises 14 residues. The ends were cut back, 0 bases at V and 4 bases at J, with 9 bases in the middle. In DNA, the CDR3 is TGTGCCAGCAGCGTAGGGGGGTACGCAGATACGCAGTATTTT. It codes for CASSVGGYADTQYF.

The V gene is TRBV5-1, the J gene TRBJ2-3; 7 bases align to TRBD2. Per germline, CDR1 SGHRS and CDR2 YFSETQ. This CDR3 region has 16 residues. V trimming: 0 bases; J trimming: 0 bases; junction bases outside the gene matches: 4. CDR3 in amino acids: CASSLARGTSTDTQYF. In DNA, the CDR3 is TGCGCCAGCAGCTTGGCGCGGGGGACTAGCACAGATACGCAGTATTTT.

The chain joins TRBV27 to TRBJ2-5, with D perhaps TRBD1 (6 bases). This CDR3 spans 14 amino acids. CDR1 and CDR2 (germline): MNHEY, SMNVEV (reference sequence). With 5 bases removed from V and 1 base from J, the gap between germline ends came to 11 bases. This CDR3 is CASSRLTGQETQYF. The CDR3 coding sequence is TGTGCCAGCAGTCGCCTGACAGGCCAAGAGACCCAGTACTTC.

The gene calls are TRBV7-3 and TRBJ2-5; weak D call: TRBD2 (5 bases). Germline V CDR1 and CDR2: SGHTA, FQGTGA. This CDR3 is built from 13 residues. Trimming stripped 1 base from V and 5 bases from J, with 8 bases between. CDR3 region: CASSLSGGETQYF. CDR3 sequence (DNA): TGTGCCAGCAGCTTAAGCGGCGGGGAGACCCAGTACTTC.

The chain combines TRBV21-1 with TRBJ2-7; the table's D call, TRBD2, has no DNA check behind it. TRBV21-1 is labeled a pseudogene. The CDR3 is 17 amino acids. The CDR3 loop is CASSKTTSGGASYEQYF. The CDR3 region has the DNA TGTGCCAGCAGCAAGACGACTAGCGGGGGGGCGTCCTACGAGCAGTACTTC.